The 16 T cell receptor beta chains below come from one sample, sequenced in a study of Ad26.COV2.S vaccination and SARS-CoV-2 variants. Stated treatment: roughly 20 received Ad26.COV2.S at low or high dose, single or two shots; about 5 received placebo; per-sample allocation not given. Following the first vaccine or placebo injection, samples were taken on day 63. Generated by immunoSEQ multiplex PCR, the TCRdb table keeps only in-frame clones and is missing some. Of 430,000 or so clones detected, 90% appear once; the ten largest clones hold less than 15%. The material was peripheral blood, obtained in a trial of Ad26.COV2.S vaccine versus placebo. These receptors were obtained from a person between 18 and 65 years old who received the Ad26.COV2.S COVID-19 vaccine or a placebo.

The CDR3 DNA follows: TGTGCCAGCAGTTACGCGAGGCGAGAGACCCAGTACTTC. It translates to CASSYARRETQYF. V and J are TRBV6-6 and TRBJ2-5; no definite D call. V was pared by 2 bases and J by 4 bases, with 8 bases between. The CDR3 consists of 13 residues. Germline assignment: CDR1 MNHNY and CDR2 SVGAGI (reference sequence).

The chain recombines TRBV19 with TRBJ2-2; TRBD1 matches at 11 bases. V lost 11 bases to trimming and J lost 6 bases; unmatched junction nucleotides: 2. The germline gives CDR1 LNHDA, CDR2 SQIVND (reference sequence). The CDR3 length is 12 residues. The DNA for the CDR3 is TGTGCCGGACAGGGGGCTGCCGGGGAGCTGTTTTTT. It yields the protein CAGQGAAGELFF.

The chain recombines TRBV7-8 with TRBJ2-5; D remains ambiguous. Germline V gene lookup returns CDR1 SGHVS and CDR2 FQNEAQ. The CDR3 has 15 residues. Between the trimmed V and J ends, which lost 5 bases and 3 bases, there was a span of 16 bases. CDR3 coding DNA: TGTGCCAGCAGCCGCCACTCCGACCTAAAAGAGACCCAGTACTTC. Translation: CASSRHSDLKETQYF.

The CDR3 spells CASGVVPGLAGVWDEQFF. The DNA of the CDR3 is TGTGCCAGCGGAGTGGTACCGGGACTAGCGGGAGTGTGGGATGAGCAGTTCTTC. The chain carries TRBV2 and TRBJ2-1; 14 bases match TRBD2. The CDR3 covers 18 residues. Trimming at V came to 8 bases and at J to 8 bases, leaving 17 bases not matched to a gene. Per germline, CDR1 SNHLY and CDR2 FYNNEI. The whole variable domain, filled in from reference TRBV2 and TRBJ2-1, reads EPEVTQTPSHQVTQMGQEVILRCVPISNHLYFYWYRQILGQKVEFLVSFYNNEISEKSEIFDDQFSVERPDGSNFTLKIRSTKLEDSAMYFCASGVVPGLAGVWDEQFFGPGTRLTVL.

This chain links TRBV5-1 with TRBJ1-6; no reliable D call. With 2 bases removed from V and 0 bases from J, the gap between germline ends came to 9 bases. Germline CDR1 reads SGHRS; CDR2 reads YFSETQ. The CDR3 loop spans 16 amino acids. The CDR3 is CASSLLPSSYNSPLHF. The CDR3 DNA sequence: TGCGCCAGCAGCTTATTACCCAGCTCCTATAATTCACCCCTCCACTTT.

V and J are TRBV5-1 and TRBJ2-3; 8 bases match TRBD2. Germline assignment: CDR1 SGHRS and CDR2 YFSETQ. Trimming took 4 bases from V and 5 from J; bases not matched to a gene: 3. CDR3 length: 13 residues. CDR3 region: CASSGGTRDTQYF. The CDR3 DNA is TGCGCCAGCAGCGGGGGGACTAGAGATACGCAGTATTTT.

The chain uses TRBV10-3 and TRBJ1-5; no clear D gene. Germline V gene data show CDR1 as ENHRY and CDR2 as SYGVKD. Trimming left V 6 bases short and J 2 bases short, with 11 bases between. CDR3 length equals 14 residues. In DNA form, the CDR3 reads TGTGCCATCAGCCCCTCTTTGGGCAATCAGCCCCAGCATTTT. Protein sequence: CAISPSLGNQPQHF.

The rearrangement uses TRBV3-1 (or the pseudogene TRBV3-2) and TRBJ2-1; 9 bases match TRBD1. V trimming: 6 bases; J trimming: 4 bases; junction bases outside the gene matches: 7. This CDR3 contains 15 residues. CDR1 is LGHDT and CDR2 is YNNKEL in the germline V gene (reference sequence). CDR3 nucleotide sequence: TGTGCCAGCAGGAACACGACAGGGGGTTACAATGAGCAGTTCTTC. Its protein product is CASRNTTGGYNEQFF.

This chain joins TRBV2 and TRBJ2-7; D call uncertain. The CDR3 length is 14 residues. V dropped 3 bases and J dropped 5 bases, with 14 bases sitting between them. Germline CDR1 reads SNHLY; CDR2 reads FYNNEI. The CDR3 DNA reads TGTGCCAGCAGTGACCGCCCAGCTTTTGACGAGCAGTACTTC. Protein product: CASSDRPAFDEQYF.

The chain is built from TRBV28 and TRBJ2-2; the D gene is possibly TRBD2 (5 bases). Trimming stripped 3 bases from V and 9 bases from J, with 14 bases between. The CDR3 consists of 14 residues. Germline V gives CDR1 MDHEN, CDR2 SYDVKM. The DNA for the CDR3 is TGTGCCAGCAGTTTCGGGGTCGGTAGCCGGGAGCTGTTTTTT. Protein: CASSFGVGSRELFF.

The genes are TRBV18 and TRBJ2-1; D may be TRBD1 (8 bases). Trimming shortened V by 1 base and J by 7 bases, and 14 bases separated the two germline ends. This CDR3 has 15 residues. From germline, CDR1 is KGHSH and CDR2 LQKENI. The CDR3, as DNA: TGTGCCAGCTCACCACGCGAACAGGGGGGGAATGAGCAGTTCTTC. As protein: CASSPREQGGNEQFF. Filled out from reference TRBV18 and TRBJ2-1, the complete variable domain reads NAGVMQNPRHLVRRRGQEARLRCSPMKGHSHVYWYRQLPEEGLKFMVYLQKENIIDESGMPKERFSAEFPKEGPSILRIQQVVRGDSAAYFCASSPREQGGNEQFFGPGTRLTVL.

The V gene is TRBV5-1, the J gene TRBJ1-4; TRBD1 aligns across 7 bases. Germline V CDR1 and CDR2: SGHRS, YFSETQ. V lost 0 bases to trimming and J lost 0 bases; unmatched junction nucleotides: 5. The CDR3 covers 17 residues. This CDR3 reads CASSLATGAATNEKLFF. As DNA, the CDR3 is TGCGCCAGCAGCTTGGCCACAGGGGCCGCAACTAATGAAAAACTGTTTTTT.

J is TRBJ1-3 and V is TRBV19; 7 nucleotides align to TRBD1. CDR1 and CDR2 (germline): LNHDA, SQIVND (reference sequence). J gave up 0 bases and V 6 bases, and 5 bases lay outside the gene matches. The CDR3 is 15 amino acids. As DNA, the CDR3 is TGTGCCAGTAGGTACAGGGGCAGCTCTGGAAACACCATATATTTT. It specifies CASRYRGSSGNTIYF. The variable domain in full, with the rest retrieved from reference TRBV19 and TRBJ1-3, is DGGITQSPKYLFRKEGQNVTLSCEQNLNHDAMYWYRQDPGQGLRLIYYSQIVNDFQKGDIAEGYSVSREKKESFPLTVTSAQKNPTAFYLCASRYRGSSGNTIYFGEGSWLTVV.

This clone was detected only a few times. The CDR3 DNA sequence: TGTGCCAGCAGTTACTTGGCCCCCCGTGGCCCTAATAGCAATCAGCCCCAGCATTTT. Encoded protein: CASSYLAPRGPNSNQPQHF. The chain employs TRBV6-2 or TRBV6-3 and TRBJ1-5; no clear D gene. Germline V lookup: CDR1 MNHEY, CDR2 SVGEGT. CDR3 size: 19 residues. The V end lost 1 base, the J end lost 0 bases, and 19 bases lay between the germline ends.

The V call is TRBV25-1, the J call TRBJ1-4, with no clear D. The germline gives CDR1 MGHDK, CDR2 SYGVNS. This CDR3 is 14 amino acids long. Deletions cut 10 bases from V and 8 bases from J, with 20 bases between. The CDR3 reads CAIRTGSGREKLFF. The CDR3 nucleotides read TGTGCCATCAGGACCGGAAGCGGTAGGGAAAAACTGTTTTTT.

The CDR3 nucleotides are TGTGCCAGCTCACCGACAGGGGTAGGAAGCGGGAGCGGGACCTACGAGCAGTACTTC. It translates to CASSPTGVGSGSGTYEQYF. The chain couples TRBV18 to TRBJ2-7; D might be TRBD1 or TRBD2, each matching 8 bases. Germline V gene data show CDR1 as KGHSH and CDR2 as LQKENI. The CDR3 sequence is 19 residues long. With 3 bases removed from V and 2 bases from J, the gap between germline ends came to 26 bases.